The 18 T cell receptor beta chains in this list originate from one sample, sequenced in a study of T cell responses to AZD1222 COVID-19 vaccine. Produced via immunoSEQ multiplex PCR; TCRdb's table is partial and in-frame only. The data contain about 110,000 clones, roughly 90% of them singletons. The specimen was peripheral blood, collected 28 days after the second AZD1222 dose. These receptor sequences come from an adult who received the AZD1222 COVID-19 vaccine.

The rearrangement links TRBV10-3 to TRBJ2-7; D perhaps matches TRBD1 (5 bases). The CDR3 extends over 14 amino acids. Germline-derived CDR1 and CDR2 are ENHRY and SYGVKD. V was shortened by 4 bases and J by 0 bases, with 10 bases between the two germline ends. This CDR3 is CAISGGHLSYEQYF. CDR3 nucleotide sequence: TGTGCCATCAGTGGTGGACATCTCTCCTACGAGCAGTACTTC.

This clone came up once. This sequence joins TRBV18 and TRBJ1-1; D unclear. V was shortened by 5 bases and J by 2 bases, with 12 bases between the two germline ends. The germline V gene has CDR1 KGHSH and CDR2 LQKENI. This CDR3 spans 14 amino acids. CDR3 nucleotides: TGTGCCAGCTCAATTACCGAGGCAAACACTGAAGCTTTCTTT. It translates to CASSITEANTEAFF. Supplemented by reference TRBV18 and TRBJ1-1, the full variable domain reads NAGVMQNPRHLVRRRGQEARLRCSPMKGHSHVYWYRQLPEEGLKFMVYLQKENIIDESGMPKERFSAEFPKEGPSILRIQQVVRGDSAAYFCASSITEANTEAFFGQGTRLTVV.

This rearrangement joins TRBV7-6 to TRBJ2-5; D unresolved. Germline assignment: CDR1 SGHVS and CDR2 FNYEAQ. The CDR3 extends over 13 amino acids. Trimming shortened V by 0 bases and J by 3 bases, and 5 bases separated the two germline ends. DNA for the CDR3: TGTGCCAGCAGCTTAGCGGCTAAAGAGACCCAGTACTTC. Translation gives CASSLAAKETQYF.

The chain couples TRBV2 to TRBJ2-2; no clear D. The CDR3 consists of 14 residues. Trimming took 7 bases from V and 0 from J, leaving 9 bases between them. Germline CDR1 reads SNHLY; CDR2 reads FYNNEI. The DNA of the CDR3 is TGTGCCAGCAACCGAGTAACGAACACCGGGGAGCTGTTTTTT. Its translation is CASNRVTNTGELFF.

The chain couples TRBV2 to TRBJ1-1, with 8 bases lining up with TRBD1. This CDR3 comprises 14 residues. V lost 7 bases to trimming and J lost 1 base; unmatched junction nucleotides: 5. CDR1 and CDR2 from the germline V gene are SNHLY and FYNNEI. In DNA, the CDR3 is TGTGCCAGCATCCCGACAGGGGCGAACACTGAAGCTTTCTTT. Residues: CASIPTGANTEAFF.

The CDR3: CSVVPGWNTEAFF. The CDR3 DNA sequence: TGCAGCGTTGTCCCCGGTTGGAACACTGAAGCTTTCTTT. This rearrangement joins TRBV29-1 to TRBJ1-1; D is unresolved. CDR1 and CDR2 from the germline V gene are SQVTM and ANQGSEA. This CDR3 comprises 13 residues. Trimming took off 4 bases at V and 1 base at J, with 10 bases between the two ends.

The CDR3 is CASSLPTGLNTEAFF. As DNA, the CDR3 is TGTGCCAGCAGTCTCCCGACAGGGTTGAACACTGAAGCTTTCTTT. This chain links TRBV28 with TRBJ1-1, with 7 bases fitting TRBD1. This CDR3 has 15 amino acids. CDR1 and CDR2 (germline): MDHEN, SYDVKM. The ends lost 5 bases at V and 0 bases at J; junction bases unmatched: 6.

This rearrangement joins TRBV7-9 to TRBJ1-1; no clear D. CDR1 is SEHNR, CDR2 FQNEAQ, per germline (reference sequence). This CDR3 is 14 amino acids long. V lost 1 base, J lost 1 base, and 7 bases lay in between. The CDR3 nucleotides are TGTGCCAGCAGCTTAGTTCAGAGGAACACTGAAGCTTTCTTT. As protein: CASSLVQRNTEAFF. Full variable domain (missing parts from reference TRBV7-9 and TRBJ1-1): DTGVSQNPRHKITKRGQNVTFRCDPISEHNRLYWYRQTLGQGPEFLTYFQNEAQLEKSRLLSDRFSAERPKGSFSTLEIQRTEQGDSAMYLCASSLVQRNTEAFFGQGTRLTVV.

The CDR3 loop is CASSVIGIYGYTF. CDR3 DNA: TGTGCCAGCAGCGTTATAGGTATTTATGGCTACACCTTC. The chain carries TRBV5-6 and TRBJ1-2; no clear D gene. The V gene lost 4 bases and the J gene lost 5 bases, with 12 bases spanning the gap. Germline assignment: CDR1 SGHDT and CDR2 YYEEEE. The CDR3 consists of 13 residues.

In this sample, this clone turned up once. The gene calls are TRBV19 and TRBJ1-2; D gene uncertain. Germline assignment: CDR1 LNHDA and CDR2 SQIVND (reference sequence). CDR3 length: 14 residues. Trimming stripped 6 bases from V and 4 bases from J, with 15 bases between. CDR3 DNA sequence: TGTGCCAGTAGCCCCCGGGAAGAAGCCTATGGCTACACCTTC. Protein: CASSPREEAYGYTF.

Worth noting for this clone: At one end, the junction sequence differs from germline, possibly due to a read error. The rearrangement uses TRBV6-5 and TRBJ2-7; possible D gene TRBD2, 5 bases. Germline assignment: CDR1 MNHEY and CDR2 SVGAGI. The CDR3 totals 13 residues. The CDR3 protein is CASSYTREIGFGF. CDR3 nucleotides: TGTGCCAGCAGTTATACCCGGGAAATCGGGTTCGGGTTC.

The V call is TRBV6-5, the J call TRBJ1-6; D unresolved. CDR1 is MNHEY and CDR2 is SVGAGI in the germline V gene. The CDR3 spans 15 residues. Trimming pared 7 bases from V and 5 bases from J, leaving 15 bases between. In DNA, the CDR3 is TGTGCCAGCACCCCCACCGGAGCTAATAATTCACCCCTCCACTTT. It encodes CASTPTGANNSPLHF.

This CDR3 reads CASSLAQGIGELFF. Here the CDR3 DNA reads TGTGCCAGCAGCTTAGCGCAGGGCATCGGGGAGCTGTTTTTT. The chain is built from TRBV7-8 and TRBJ2-2; a possible D gene is TRBD1 (5 bases). Looked up from germline, CDR1 is SGHVS and CDR2 is FQNEAQ. The V gene lost 0 bases and the J gene lost 7 bases, with 9 bases spanning the gap. This CDR3 is 14 amino acids long.

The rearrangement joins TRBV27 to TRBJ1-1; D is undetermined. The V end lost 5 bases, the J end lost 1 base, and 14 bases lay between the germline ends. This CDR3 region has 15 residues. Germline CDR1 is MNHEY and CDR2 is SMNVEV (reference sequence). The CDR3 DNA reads TGTGCCAGCAGTAGCTCCCTTTGGGAGAACACTGAAGCTTTCTTT. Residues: CASSSSLWENTEAFF.

As DNA, the CDR3 is TGTGCCAGCAGCCGTTCAGGGGGCAAGAACACTGAAGCTTTCTTT. It specifies CASSRSGGKNTEAFF. The chain has TRBV3-1 (or the pseudogene TRBV3-2) and TRBJ1-1, with TRBD1 identical over 8 bases. CDR3 length: 15 amino acids. J lost 1 base, V lost 4 bases, and 5 bases had no gene match. The V gene's germline CDR1 is LGHDT and CDR2 YNNKEL (reference sequence).

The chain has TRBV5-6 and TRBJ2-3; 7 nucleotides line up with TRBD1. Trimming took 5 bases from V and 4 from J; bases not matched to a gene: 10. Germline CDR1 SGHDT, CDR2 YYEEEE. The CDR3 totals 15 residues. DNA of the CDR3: TGTGCCAGCAGTCGACAGGGTAGTTGGGCAGATACGCAGTATTTT. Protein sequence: CASSRQGSWADTQYF.

CDR3 bases: TGTGCCAGCAGTGACCTGGGTTTATTGGAGACTGAAGCTTTCTTT. Protein sequence: CASSDLGLLETEAFF. The V and J genes are TRBV2 and TRBJ1-1; no reliable D call. The V end lost 3 bases, the J end lost 5 bases, and 16 bases lay between the germline ends. This CDR3 region has 15 residues. Germline CDR1 SNHLY, CDR2 FYNNEI.

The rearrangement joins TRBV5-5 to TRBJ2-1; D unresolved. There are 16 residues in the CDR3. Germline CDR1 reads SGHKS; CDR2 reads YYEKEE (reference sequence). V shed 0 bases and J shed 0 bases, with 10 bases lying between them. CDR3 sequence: CASSLAPGSSYNEQFF. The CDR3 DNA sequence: TGTGCCAGCAGCTTGGCCCCAGGCAGCTCCTACAATGAGCAGTTCTTC.